The 10 T cell receptor beta chains below were found in one sample sequenced in a study of T cell repertoires in aging, cancer and after chemotherapy (dated 2019 in TCRdb). TCR beta rearrangements were amplified from genomic DNA extracted from peripheral blood rather than from sorted cells or RNA. Data came from an Illumina MiSeq. Using a mixed TRB-A/B primer pool, multiplex touch-down PCR amplified rearranged TRB sequences covering the V, D and J segments. In-frame beta chains were kept once TCRdb had trimmed the public reads at Q25 with fastp and called clones with MiXCR. Records with the same CDR3 protein are collapsed into one entry carrying the most frequent genes and DNA. The sample table contains about 4,300 distinct CDR3 sequences; only one count was recorded for under 35% of them. The biggest ten clones account for roughly 45% of the sample. The source material was blood. All receptors derive from a human donor in good health.

This chain's CDR3 is CASSPTGADYGYTF. CDR3 nucleotides: TGTGCCAGCAGCCCGACAGGGGCCGACTATGGCTACACCTTC. The gene calls are TRBV7-9 and TRBJ1-2, with TRBD1 identical over 8 bases. The CDR3 has 14 amino acids. With V trimmed by 5 bases and J by 3 bases, 5 bases remained unmatched. Looked up from germline, CDR1 is SEHNR and CDR2 is FQNEAQ (reference sequence).

Judged by abundance, this clonotype is medium-sized. V gene TRBV15 combines with J gene TRBJ2-3, with TRBD2 matching over 7 bases. The CDR3 consists of 16 residues. Germline V gene lookup returns CDR1 LNHNV and CDR2 YYDKDF (reference sequence). Trimming removed 4 bases from V and 0 bases from J; junction bases left unmatched: 7. CDR3 region: CATSTRTRPSTDTQYF. The CDR3 DNA sequence: TGTGCCACCAGCACGCGGACTAGACCTAGCACAGATACGCAGTATTTT.

This clonotype rates as medium-sized. J is TRBJ2-7 and V is TRBV19, with unresolved D. This CDR3 is 12 amino acids long. Per germline, CDR1 LNHDA and CDR2 SQIVND (reference sequence). V lost 3 bases and J lost 2, with 5 bases in between. The CDR3 sequence is CASSMVPYEQYF. CDR3 sequence (DNA): TGTGCCAGTAGTATGGTACCCTACGAGCAGTACTTC.

This clonotype is termed medium-sized. The chain carries TRBV29-1 and TRBJ2-2; D remains unclear. V lost 6 bases and J lost 4, with 21 bases in between. The CDR3 sequence is 16 residues long. From germline, CDR1 is SQVTM and CDR2 ANQGSEA. The CDR3 DNA follows: TGCAGCGTACACAGTACCCAGACGCGTGGCACCGGGGAGCTGTTTTTT. Protein product: CSVHSTQTRGTGELFF.

V and J are TRBV6-1 and TRBJ1-1, with TRBD1 matching 9 bases. The CDR3 covers 16 residues. Germline V gene data show CDR1 as MNHNS and CDR2 as SASEGT. The V segment lost 4 bases and the J segment 1 base; nucleotides outside the gene matches: 7. The DNA of the CDR3 is TGTGCCAGCAGTGCCCCGCCGGGACAGGGGAACACTGAAGCTTTCTTT. It yields the protein CASSAPPGQGNTEAFF.

The J gene is TRBJ1-6, the V gene TRBV6-2 or TRBV6-3; D ambiguous. This CDR3 is 14 amino acids long. The V end was cut by 7 bases, the J end by 7 bases, with 14 bases between. From germline, CDR1 is MNHEY and CDR2 SVGEGT. Written as DNA, the CDR3 is TGTGCCAGCACCGGCGTCGCCGCCAATTCACCCCTCCACTTT. It codes for CASTGVAANSPLHF.

In its sample, this clonotype is medium-sized. The rearrangement joins TRBV13 to TRBJ2-7; the match to TRBD1 covers 8 bases. This CDR3 contains 12 residues. Germline lookup yields CDR1 PRHDT and CDR2 FYEKMQ (reference sequence). Trimming at V came to 5 bases and at J to 6 bases, leaving 3 bases not matched to a gene. CDR3 coding DNA: TGTGCCAGCAGCAGTGACAGGGGCGAGCAGTACTTC. As protein: CASSSDRGEQYF. The whole variable domain, filled in from reference TRBV13 and TRBJ2-7, reads AAGVIQSPRHLIKEKRETATLKCYPIPRHDTVYWYQQGPGQDPQFLISFYEKMQSDKGSIPDRFSAQQFSDYHSELNMSSLELGDSALYFCASSSDRGEQYFGPGTRLTVT.

V is TRBV5-4 and J is TRBJ2-1; a possible D gene is TRBD2 (7 bases). Germline V gives CDR1 SGHNT, CDR2 YYREEE (reference sequence). This CDR3 has 17 amino acids. Trimming took 4 bases from V and 7 from J, leaving 24 bases between them. The DNA of the CDR3 is TGTGCCAGCAGCCCCGGGCTGCGGGGGATTACAGGGAATGAGCAGTTCTTC. As protein: CASSPGLRGITGNEQFF.

The sample holds a few counts of this clonotype. The chain is built from TRBV6-5 and TRBJ1-4, with D maybe TRBD1 (6 bases). Germline V gene sequence: CDR1 MNHEY, CDR2 SVGAGI. This CDR3 spans 14 amino acids. The germline V and J ends were trimmed by 2 bases and 7 bases, with 11 bases remaining between them. Written as DNA, the CDR3 is TGTGCCAGCAGTTACCAGGGGCAGGGTGAAAAACTGTTTTTT. This codes for CASSYQGQGEKLFF.

The chain is built from TRBV20-1 and TRBJ2-1; 11 bases agree with TRBD1. Trimming at V came to 3 bases and at J to 4 bases, leaving 5 bases not matched to a gene. CDR1 DFQATT and CDR2 SNEGSKA come from the germline V gene (reference sequence). This CDR3 contains 15 residues. Here the CDR3 reads CSASDRDRGYNEQFF. CDR3 sequence (DNA): TGCAGTGCTAGCGACCGGGACAGGGGGTACAATGAGCAGTTCTTC.